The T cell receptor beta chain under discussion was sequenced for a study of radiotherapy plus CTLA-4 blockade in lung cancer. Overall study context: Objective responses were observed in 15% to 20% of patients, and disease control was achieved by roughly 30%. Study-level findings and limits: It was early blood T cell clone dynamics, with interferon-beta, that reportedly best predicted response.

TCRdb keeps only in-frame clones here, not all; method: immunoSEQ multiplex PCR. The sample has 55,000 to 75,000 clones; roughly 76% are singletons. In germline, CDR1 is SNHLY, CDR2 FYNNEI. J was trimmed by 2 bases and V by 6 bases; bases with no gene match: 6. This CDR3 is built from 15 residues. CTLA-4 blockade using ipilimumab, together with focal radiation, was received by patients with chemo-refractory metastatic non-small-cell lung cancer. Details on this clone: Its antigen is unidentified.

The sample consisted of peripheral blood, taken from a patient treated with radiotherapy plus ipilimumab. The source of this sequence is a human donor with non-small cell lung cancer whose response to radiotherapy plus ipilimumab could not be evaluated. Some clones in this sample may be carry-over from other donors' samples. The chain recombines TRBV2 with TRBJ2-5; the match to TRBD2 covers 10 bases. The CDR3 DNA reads TGTGCCAGCAGCCTAGGACTAGCGGTACAAGAGACCCAGTACTTC. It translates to CASSLGLAVQETQYF.